This entry describes one T cell receptor beta chain. The antigen it binds to is not known. The record has no base qualities; no much larger clone is one base away. The immunoSEQ Assay, a bias-controlled multiplex PCR, was used to amplify TCRbeta CDR3 regions from genomic DNA. On the authors' methods: The number of nucleated cells in each sample was estimated from the amplification of reference gene primers within the assay. Sequence reads were collapsed and filtered to measure the absolute abundance of every unique TCRbeta CDR3 rearrangement. For each sample, productive Simpson clonality was calculated as the square root of Simpson's diversity index over productive rearrangements. TCRdb took this table from immuneACCESS and kept in-frame rearrangements with V and J called. Such tables lack part of the clones; where checked against another copy, unresolved V genes explain under half of the gap, and the rest is unexplained. V, J and clone size are taken as reported in that table, and D and trimming were inferred from the DNA itself. The sample has just under 50,000 clones on record, around 80% of them singletons. The top ten hold about 25% of the sample.

Each collaborating institution followed its own protocols to collect whole blood in K2EDTA tubes. Collaborator samples were shipped for TCRbeta analysis as frozen whole blood, isolated PBMCs, or DNA extracted from either sample type. This sample was included in a study of blood T cell repertoires in COVID-19 (dated by TCRdb to 2018 to 2020). For context, the study as a whole: The collaborator samples originated in the United States, Italy and Spain and spanned the acute and convalescent phases of COVID-19. The repertoires were released in a freely available public database intended as a resource for research on the immune response to SARS-CoV-2. HLA class I and class II types, where available, came from metadata supplied by the sample provider rather than from assay-based typing. The material from the prospective study consisted of cDNA or gDNA derived from T cells, B-cell-depleted T cells, or PBMCs. The samples were drawn from two sources: the first 160 participants of the ongoing ImmuneRACE study, and 1,000 to 1,500 subjects contributed by 6 global collaborators. Subjects who had been exposed to COVID-19, were actively infected with it, or had recovered from it provided the deeply sampled blood TCRbeta repertoires that made up the dataset. Nearly every sample came with metadata listing a de-identified subject ID, COVID-19 status, age in years and sex. What the study reported, not specific to this receptor: Clinical and demographic metadata were provided uncurated, with the amount varying by source and participant.

Cut back by 1 base and 2 bases, the V and J ends lie 10 bases apart. Including the terminal cysteine and phenylalanine, the CDR3 comprises 14 residues. The kept DNA is CDR3 alone, 42 bases in frame from the first base. As encoded in the germline V gene, CDR1 is SGHRS while CDR2 is YFSETQ. This receptor was taken from a man between 65 and 85 years old with acute or convalescent COVID-19. The V gene is TRBV5-1 and the J gene is TRBJ2-7, with no confident D gene call. Material: peripheral blood. The DNA is as follows: TGCGCCAGCAGCTTGTGGCAAATCCCCTACGAGCAGTACTTC. It codes for CASSLWQIPYEQYF.